Shown below are 21 T cell receptor beta chains from a single sample sequenced in a study of shared clonotypes between healthy human individuals. Some clones are missing from TCRdb's copy, which holds only in-frame ones; the method was immunoSEQ multiplex PCR. The repertoire holds approximately 1,500,000 clones, with roughly 98% as singletons. Sequenced: naive CD4+ T cells sorted from blood. Subset denoted: CD45RA+ positively selected. These receptors were taken from a man between 25 and 39 years old in good health.

The chain employs TRBV19 and TRBJ2-7, with TRBD2 identical over 12 bases. Germline trimming cut 4 bases from V and 3 bases from J; bases unmatched to any gene: 10. The germline CDR1 and CDR2 sequences are LNHDA and SQIVND (reference sequence). The CDR3 spans 17 residues. The CDR3 region is CASSTYLAGGPGYEQYF. The CDR3 nucleotides are TGTGCCAGTAGTACTTATCTAGCGGGAGGGCCGGGCTACGAGCAGTACTTC.

The V gene is TRBV5-1, the J gene TRBJ2-3; 10 bases map to TRBD2. The CDR3 has 17 residues. Looked up from germline, CDR1 is SGHRS and CDR2 is YFSETQ. V was clipped by 4 bases and J by 6 bases; unmatched bases: 14. CDR3: CASSREGLAFPGDTQYF. As DNA, the CDR3 is TGCGCCAGCAGCAGGGAGGGACTAGCGTTCCCCGGGGATACGCAGTATTTT.

This clone was detected a few times. The same CDR3 can be traced to other DNA sequences in this sample. V and J are TRBV5-1 and TRBJ1-5; no firm D call. Germline loops: CDR1 SGHRS, CDR2 YFSETQ. Trimming cost V 0 bases and J 0 bases, with 1 base left between them. The CDR3 has 13 residues. CDR3 in DNA: TGCGCCAGCAGCTTGGATAGCAATCAGCCCCAGCATTTT. It is translated as CASSLDSNQPQHF.

The DNA of the CDR3 is TGTGCCAGCAGAAAGACAATCGCGAACACTGAAGCTTTCTTT. This codes for CASRKTIANTEAFF. The chain recombines TRBV25-1 with TRBJ1-1; D ambiguous. V was trimmed by 6 bases and J by 1 base, leaving 12 bases between them. This CDR3 spans 14 amino acids. Looked up from germline, CDR1 is MGHDK and CDR2 is SYGVNS.

The J gene is TRBJ2-6, the V gene TRBV5-1; the match to TRBD1 covers 8 bases. J was trimmed by 3 bases and V by 0 bases; bases with no gene match: 8. The germline CDR1 and CDR2 sequences are SGHRS and YFSETQ. CDR3 size: 18 residues. CDR3 bases: TGCGCCAGCAGCTTGGCCGGGCAGGGGGCTGTTGGGGCCAACGTCCTGACTTTC. It translates to CASSLAGQGAVGANVLTF.

The V gene is TRBV2, the J gene TRBJ2-5; D is unresolved. Per germline, CDR1 SNHLY and CDR2 FYNNEI. The CDR3 totals 15 residues. Trimming took off 8 bases at V and 1 base at J, with 17 bases between the two ends. CDR3 DNA sequence: TGTGCCAGCTCTCGCGAAGGCAGCTTCCAAGAGACCCAGTACTTC. It codes for CASSREGSFQETQYF.

V usage is TRBV5-1 and J usage is TRBJ2-5, with D perhaps matching TRBD1 (7 bases). This CDR3 has 16 amino acids. Germline lookup yields CDR1 SGHRS and CDR2 YFSETQ. The V end was cut by 2 bases, the J end by 5 bases, with 19 bases between. CDR3 protein: CASSFPPSTGRETQYF. The DNA for the CDR3 is TGCGCCAGCAGCTTTCCCCCTTCGACAGGGAGGGAGACCCAGTACTTC.

The chain links TRBV18 to TRBJ2-7; TRBD1 might be the D (6 bases). The CDR3 is made up of 17 amino acids. The V and J ends lost 6 bases and 0 bases respectively, with 21 bases between them. CDR1 is KGHSH, CDR2 LQKENI, per germline. The CDR3 spells CASSLRQVDLFSYEQYF. The CDR3 nucleotides are TGTGCCAGCTCCCTTCGACAGGTAGACTTATTCTCCTACGAGCAGTACTTC.

The chain combines TRBV28 with TRBJ2-7, with D perhaps matching TRBD1 (5 bases). Germline CDR1 reads MDHEN; CDR2 reads SYDVKM. V lost 4 bases, J lost 1 base, and 11 bases lay in between. This CDR3 comprises 14 residues. CDR3: CASSSTDSSYEQYF. DNA for the CDR3: TGTGCCAGCAGTTCCACAGACAGTTCCTACGAGCAGTACTTC.

With respect to this clone: At one end, the junction sequence differs from germline, possibly due to a read error. This sequence joins TRBV7-3 and TRBJ1-1; D gene ambiguous. The CDR3 contains 13 residues. The germline gives CDR1 SGHTA, CDR2 FQGTGA. In DNA form, the CDR3 reads TGTGTCAGCAGCTTGGATTGGAACACTGAAGCTTTCTTT. It translates to CVSSLDWNTEAFF. Complete variable domain (other parts from reference TRBV7-3 and TRBJ1-1): GAGVSQTPSNKVTEKGKYVELRCDPISGHTALYWYRQSLGQGPEFLIYFQGTGAADDSGLPNDRFFAVRPEGSVSTLKIQRTERGDSAVYLCVSSLDWNTEAFFGQGTRLTVV.

The chain recombines TRBV7-3 with TRBJ2-5, with a tentative D call TRBD2 (6 bases). Per the germline V gene, CDR1 is SGHTA and CDR2 is FQGTGA. This CDR3 region has 15 residues. Trimming shortened V by 7 bases and J by 3 bases, and 18 bases separated the two germline ends. CDR3 loop: CASTPRREPEETQYF. The CDR3 coding sequence is TGTGCCAGCACCCCGAGGAGGGAACCTGAAGAGACCCAGTACTTC.

The chain is built from TRBV5-5 and TRBJ2-7, with D perhaps TRBD1 (6 bases). Deletions cut 7 bases from V and 3 bases from J, with 26 bases between. The CDR3 is 17 amino acids. In germline, CDR1 is SGHKS, CDR2 YYEKEE (reference sequence). This CDR3 reads CASVLTYGTTWDYEQYF. CDR3 DNA sequence: TGTGCCAGCGTCCTTACGTATGGGACAACCTGGGACTACGAGCAGTACTTC.

The chain uses TRBV14 and TRBJ2-1, with TRBD2 identical over 9 bases. The CDR3 runs 16 residues. Trimming removed 0 bases from V and 6 bases from J; junction bases left unmatched: 6. Germline-derived CDR1 and CDR2 are SGHDN and FVKESK. As DNA, the CDR3 is TGTGCCAGCAGCCAAGATGGGGGACTAGCAACCAATGAGCAGTTCTTC. Encoded protein: CASSQDGGLATNEQFF.

The chain employs TRBV7-2 and TRBJ1-1; TRBD1 matches at 8 bases. Germline CDR1 is SGHTA and CDR2 is FQGNSA. V lost 3 bases to trimming and J lost 5 bases; unmatched junction nucleotides: 8. The CDR3 consists of 15 residues. CDR3 protein: CASSFGRGLGTEAFF. The CDR3 coding sequence is TGTGCCAGCAGCTTCGGCAGGGGGCTGGGGACTGAAGCTTTCTTT. Combining the CDR3 with reference TRBV7-2 and TRBJ1-1 gives the whole variable domain GAGVSQSPSNKVTEKGKDVELRCDPISGHTALYWYRQSLGQGLEFLIYFQGNSAPDKSGLPSDRFSAERTGGSVSTLTIQRTQQEDSAVYLCASSFGRGLGTEAFFGQGTRLTVV.

This chain joins TRBV6-1 and TRBJ1-4; D gene uncertain. The length of the CDR3 is 11 residues. Per the germline V gene, CDR1 is MNHNS and CDR2 is SASEGT. The V and J ends lost 4 bases and 8 bases respectively, with 5 bases between them. As DNA, the CDR3 is TGTGCCAGCAGTGGGACGGAAAAACTGTTTTTT. Translation gives CASSGTEKLFF.

J is TRBJ1-1 and V is TRBV5-4; D gene unclear. The CDR3 is 13 residues long. The germline CDR1 and CDR2 sequences are SGHNT and YYREEE (reference sequence). The V gene lost 0 bases and the J gene lost 6 bases, with 9 bases spanning the gap. CDR3 residues: CASSLDRTAEAFF. DNA of the CDR3: TGTGCCAGCAGCTTGGATCGGACGGCTGAAGCTTTCTTT.

In the case of this clone: This same CDR3 is encoded by further DNA sequences in the sample. The chain joins TRBV19 to TRBJ2-1; 8 nucleotides match TRBD1. The CDR3 runs 15 residues. Germline V lookup: CDR1 LNHDA, CDR2 SQIVND (reference sequence). J was trimmed by 0 bases and V by 5 bases; bases with no gene match: 3. The CDR3 spells CASSPTGGSYNEQFF. Written as DNA, the CDR3 is TGTGCCAGTAGTCCAACAGGGGGCTCCTACAATGAGCAGTTCTTC.

The chain recombines TRBV29-1 with TRBJ1-1; 11 bases line up with TRBD1. The CDR3 totals 12 residues. Trimming cost V 6 bases and J 11 bases; bases outside gene matches: 8. The germline CDR1 and CDR2 sequences are SQVTM and ANQGSEA. DNA for the CDR3: TGCAGCGTGGGACAGGGGGATCTCGAGGCTTTCTTT. It translates to CSVGQGDLEAFF.

This chain joins TRBV11-2 and TRBJ2-3, with 7 bases that match TRBD2. The V and J ends lost 1 base and 4 bases, in that order; junction bases with no gene match: 5. The CDR3 runs to 15 residues. The germline V gene has CDR1 SGHAT and CDR2 FQNNGV. The CDR3 reads CASSLGGGSSDTQYF. As DNA, the CDR3 is TGTGCCAGCAGCTTAGGGGGCGGGAGTTCAGATACGCAGTATTTT. Together with reference TRBV11-2 and TRBJ2-3, the CDR3 gives the full variable domain: EAGVAQSPRYKIIEKRQSVAFWCNPISGHATLYWYQQILGQGPKLLIQFQNNGVVDDSQLPKDRFSAERLKGVDSTLKIQPAKLEDSAVYLCASSLGGGSSDTQYFGPGTRLTVL.

The chain combines TRBV11-2 with TRBJ2-7; maybe TRBD2 (6 bases). The V gene lost 1 base and the J gene lost 4 bases, with 11 bases spanning the gap. CDR1 is SGHAT and CDR2 is FQNNGV in the germline V gene. The CDR3 consists of 14 residues. CDR3: CASSLVRERYEQYF. CDR3 DNA sequence: TGTGCCAGCAGCTTAGTTCGGGAGCGGTACGAGCAGTACTTC.

The chain carries TRBV6-1 and TRBJ1-1, with a tentative D call TRBD1 (5 bases). In germline, CDR1 is MNHNS, CDR2 SASEGT. The CDR3 has 12 amino acids. Between the trimmed V and J ends, which lost 8 bases and 8 bases, there was a span of 15 bases. Here the CDR3 reads CASFKGKAEAFF. The DNA of the CDR3 is TGTGCCAGCTTCAAGGGGAAGGCGGAAGCTTTCTTT.